This is a list of T cell receptor beta chains from one sample in a study of cytomegalovirus exposure and HLA in healthy donors. TCRdb's copy holds only in-frame clones and misses some; the assay was immunoSEQ multiplex PCR. The sample carries 150,000 to 200,000 clones, around 92% recorded once. Specimen: PBMCs. The receptors shown here come from a woman aged 18 to 35 in good health and CMV-seropositive. Both conserved end residues are part of each CDR3. Fields, in order: J gene, D gene, clone size, V gene, CDR3 DNA, CDR3 protein. D genes are given only for firm matches. A clone size is listed for some rows: how often the clone was seen (once, few, many), or a class if it is expanded.

TRBJ1-5 - once TRBV5-1 TGCGCCAGCAGCCCGGGAGGTTATAGCAATCAGCCCCAGCATTTT CASSPGGYSNQPQHF
TRBJ2-7 TRBD1 - TRBV9 TGTGCCAGCAGCGTAGGATCCGGGACAGGGGGGAATACTGAGCAGTACTTC CASSVGSGTGGNTEQYF
TRBJ2-3 TRBD2 once TRBV10-1 TGCGCCAGCAGTGGGACTAGCGGGAGATCCTCGGGGAGCACAGATACGCAGTATTTT CASSGTSGRSSGSTDTQYF
TRBJ1-5 TRBD1 few TRBV6-6 TGTGCCAGCAGCTTGGGACAGGAGGCCCAGCCCCAGCATTTT CASSLGQEAQPQHF
TRBJ1-5 - few TRBV6-1 TGTGCCAGCAACAGGGACCCCAATCAGCCCCAGCATTTT CASNRDPNQPQHF
TRBJ1-2 TRBD1 - TRBV27 TGTGCCAGCAGCCGGCGGACAGGGTCTGGCTATGGCTACACCTTC CASSRRTGSGYGYTF
TRBJ2-7 - - TRBV4-3 TGCGCCAGCAGCCAACTCGCGGAGCGTGGGTACGAGCAGTACTTC CASSQLAERGYEQYF
TRBJ2-5 TRBD2 - TRBV4-2 TGTGCCAGCAGCCAAGATATGGCTAGCGGAGGGGAGACCCAGTACTTC CASSQDMASGGETQYF
TRBJ1-2 - - TRBV30 TGTGCCTGGACCCTGGGGGGAACTAACTATGGCTACACCTTC CAWTLGGTNYGYTF
TRBJ2-5 - - TRBV11-2 TGTGCCAGCAGCTTAGAGTGGGCAGGGACTCAAGAGACCCAGTACTTC CASSLEWAGTQETQYF
TRBJ2-1 TRBD1 - TRBV7-9 TGTGCCAGCAGCACCCGACAGGGAAGAAACAATGAGCAGTTCTTC CASSTRQGRNNEQFF
TRBJ2-1 TRBD2 - TRBV6-5 TGTGCCAGCACGAGGACGGGAGGTTTCAATGAGCAGTTCTTC CASTRTGGFNEQFF
TRBJ2-3 TRBD2 - TRBV30 TGTGCCTGGGGTAGACTAGCGGGAAGCACAGATACGCAGTATTTT CAWGRLAGSTDTQYF
TRBJ2-3 TRBD2 - TRBV19 TGTGCCAGTACCCCTAGCGGGAGTCGAACAGATACGCAGTATTTT CASTPSGSRTDTQYF
TRBJ2-3 TRBD2 - TRBV19 TGTGCCAGTACCCAGGGACTAGCGGTTATCACAGATACGCAGTATTTT CASTQGLAVITDTQYF
TRBJ2-7 TRBD1 - TRBV7-9 TGTGCCAGCAGCTTAGGGGCAGGGGGCTACGAGCAGTACTTC CASSLGAGGYEQYF
TRBJ2-1 TRBD2 - TRBV7-9 TGTGCCAGCAGCTCGGGGTCGGGACTAGATTACAATGAGCAGTTCTTC CASSSGSGLDYNEQFF
TRBJ1-2 - - TRBV19 TGTGCCAGTAGTCGACAGGATCTCTATGGCTACACCTTC CASSRQDLYGYTF
TRBJ2-7 TRBD1 few TRBV18 TGTGCCAGCTCACCACCAGCCGGGACAGGGACCTACGAGCAGTACTTC CASSPPAGTGTYEQYF
TRBJ1-5 - - TRBV7-6 TGTGCCAGCAGCTTAGATAGACAGTGCAATCAGCCCCAGCATTTT CASSLDRQCNQPQHF
TRBJ2-7 TRBD2 - TRBV18 TGTGCCAGCTCACCTTTTGGGGGAGGGCTCTCCTACGAGCAGTACTTC CASSPFGGGLSYEQYF
TRBJ2-3 - - TRBV5-1 TGCGCCAGCAGCTCGATTATGACTAGCACAGATACGCAGTATTTT CASSSIMTSTDTQYF
TRBJ2-7 - few TRBV7-8 TGTGCCAGCAGCTTAGCCGGGAGCTCCTACGAGCAGTACTTC CASSLAGSSYEQYF
TRBJ2-3 TRBD2 - TRBV5-4 TGTGCCAGCAGCTTGAGACTAGCGGGCCTAGATACGCAGTATTTT CASSLRLAGLDTQYF
TRBJ2-1 - - TRBV5-6 TGTGCCAGCAGCTTCTCTAGTGGTGAGCAGTTCTTC CASSFSSGEQFF
TRBJ2-7 - - TRBV13 TGTGCCAGCAGCTTAGGGGCTAGCGTGGCCTACGAGCAGTACTTC CASSLGASVAYEQYF
TRBJ2-6 - - TRBV7-3 TGTGCCAGCAGCGTACAGGGCTCTGGGGCCAACGTCCTGACTTTC CASSVQGSGANVLTF
TRBJ1-5 TRBD1 - TRBV29-1 TGCAGCGTCACAGGGGACAGTGTCAATCAGCCCCAGCATTTT CSVTGDSVNQPQHF
TRBJ2-1 - - TRBV28 TGTGCCAGCAGTAAAACAGGGTCCTCCTACAATGAGCAGTTCTTC CASSKTGSSYNEQFF
TRBJ1-2 - - TRBV29-1 TGCAGCGGCAAGACCCAGGGTGTTTGGCCCTATGGCTACACCTTC CSGKTQGVWPYGYTF
TRBJ1-2 - - TRBV4-1 TGCGCCAGCAGCCAAGATCTAGGACACCAAAACTATGGCTACACCTTC CASSQDLGHQNYGYTF
TRBJ1-2 - - TRBV29-1 TGCAGCGTTGAAGGGGCAGGGAATGGCTACACCTTC CSVEGAGNGYTF
TRBJ2-6 - once TRBV9 TGTGCCAGCAGCGTAGTAGGGAGGATCCCTGGGGCCAACGTCCTGACTTTC CASSVVGRIPGANVLTF
TRBJ2-2 TRBD2 - TRBV2 TGTGCCAGCAGGACGGCTAGCGGGAGATCCGGGGAGCTGTTTTTT CASRTASGRSGELFF
TRBJ2-7 TRBD2 - TRBV7-9 TGTGCCAGCAGCCCTCAGAGGGGACTAGCGGGTTCCTACGAGCAGTACTTC CASSPQRGLAGSYEQYF
TRBJ2-5 TRBD1 - TRBV7-7 TGTGCTAGCAGCACCAGGACAGGTGATACCCAGTACTTC CASSTRTGDTQYF
TRBJ1-1 TRBD1 - TRBV5-1 TGCGCCAGCAGCTTGGACTTCGGGACAGAGATTGAAGCTTTCTTT CASSLDFGTEIEAFF
TRBJ1-2 TRBD1 - TRBV5-1 TGCGCCAGCAGCTTACAGGGGCCCAGGAATGGCTACACCTTC CASSLQGPRNGYTF
TRBJ2-1 - - TRBV29-1 TGCAGCGCCCGGGGACACCTAATTCAACATGAGCAGTTCTTC CSARGHLIQHEQFF
TRBJ2-1 - - TRBV27 TGTGCCAGCAGTTTATACCGCGCACGGGGGGAGCAGTTCTTC CASSLYRARGEQFF
TRBJ1-2 - - TRBV29-1 TGCAGCGTTGACGAGGAGACTGTAACTAATGGCTACACCTTC CSVDEETVTNGYTF
TRBJ1-2 - - TRBV28 TGTGCCAGCAGTTTGCCCCCAGCAACAGGGTTAACGAATGGCTACACCTTC CASSLPPATGLTNGYTF
TRBJ2-7 - - TRBV9 TGTGCCAGCAGCAAAACGGACAGATCCTACGAGCAGTACTTC CASSKTDRSYEQYF
TRBJ1-1 TRBD1 - TRBV29-1 TGCAGCGTTGAACTGGACAGGGTCCAAACTGAAGCTTTCTTT CSVELDRVQTEAFF
TRBJ2-3 TRBD2 once TRBV28 TGTGCCAGCAGTTTGGGAGGGGATAGTTATACGCAGTATTTT CASSLGGDSYTQYF
TRBJ2-3 - once TRBV7-8 TGTGCCAGCAGCTTAGGTTGGCAGTCTAGGGATACGCAGTATTTT CASSLGWQSRDTQYF
TRBJ2-1 - - TRBV30 TGTGCCTGCCCTTTGGAGGGGTCCTACAATGAGCAGTTCTTC CACPLEGSYNEQFF
TRBJ2-3 - - TRBV27 TGTGCCAGCAGTTTAAGGGACACTAGCACAGATACGCAGTATTTT CASSLRDTSTDTQYF
TRBJ2-7 TRBD2 few TRBV10-3 TGTGCCATCAGTGAACCTAGCGGGAGCTACGAGCAGTACTTC CAISEPSGSYEQYF
TRBJ2-2 TRBD2 - TRBV7-9 TGTGCCAGCAGGTCCGGGACTAGTTTGAGCACCGGGGAGCTGTTTTTT CASRSGTSLSTGELFF
TRBJ2-7 TRBD1 - TRBV6-1 TGTGCCAGCAGTGTCGAGACAGGGTCCTCCTACGAGCAGTACTTC CASSVETGSSYEQYF
TRBJ1-2 - - TRBV30 TGTGCCTGGACCCAGGGCCCTGGCTACACCTTC CAWTQGPGYTF
TRBJ2-5 TRBD2 once TRBV15 TGTGCCACCAGCAGCCCGCGGGGGAAAACTAACTTC CATSSPRGKTNF
TRBJ2-3 - once TRBV9 TGTGCCAGCAGCGCAGGGCCGGGACTTTTCTCCACAGATACGCAGTATTTT CASSAGPGLFSTDTQYF
TRBJ2-7 - - TRBV14 TGTGCCAGCAGCCAAGGCGGGAATCTCTACGAGCAGTACTTC CASSQGGNLYEQYF